This TCR beta chain was identified in a study of T cells after posttransplantation cyclophosphamide. Assay: immunoSEQ multiplex PCR; the TCRdb copy retains only in-frame clones and omits some. The table shows about 16,000 clones, with 94% occurring only once. The naive gate required viable CD3+CD4+ or CD3+CD8+ cells with CCR7+CD45RA+CD45RO-CD95-CD27+CD28+ phenotype. On the day of bone marrow donation, the related graft donor provided peripheral blood. CDR3 length equals 14 residues. Germline loops: CDR1 KGHSH, CDR2 LQKENI. Trimming removed 3 bases from V and 0 bases from J, with 8 bases in between. The chain joins TRBV18 to TRBJ2-5; the D is unclear. This clonotype originated in a woman aged 50 to 60 in good health and a related stem cell transplant donor. The sample consisted of naive CD4+ T cells sorted from blood. CDR3 sequence (DNA): TGTGCCAGCTCACCGACACGGTACCAAGAGACCCAGTACTTC. It translates to CASSPTRYQETQYF. Full variable domain (outside the CDR3, taken from reference TRBV18 and TRBJ2-5): NAGVMQNPRHLVRRRGQEARLRCSPMKGHSHVYWYRQLPEEGLKFMVYLQKENIIDESGMPKERFSAEFPKEGPSILRIQQVVRGDSAAYFCASSPTRYQETQYFGPGTRLLVL.